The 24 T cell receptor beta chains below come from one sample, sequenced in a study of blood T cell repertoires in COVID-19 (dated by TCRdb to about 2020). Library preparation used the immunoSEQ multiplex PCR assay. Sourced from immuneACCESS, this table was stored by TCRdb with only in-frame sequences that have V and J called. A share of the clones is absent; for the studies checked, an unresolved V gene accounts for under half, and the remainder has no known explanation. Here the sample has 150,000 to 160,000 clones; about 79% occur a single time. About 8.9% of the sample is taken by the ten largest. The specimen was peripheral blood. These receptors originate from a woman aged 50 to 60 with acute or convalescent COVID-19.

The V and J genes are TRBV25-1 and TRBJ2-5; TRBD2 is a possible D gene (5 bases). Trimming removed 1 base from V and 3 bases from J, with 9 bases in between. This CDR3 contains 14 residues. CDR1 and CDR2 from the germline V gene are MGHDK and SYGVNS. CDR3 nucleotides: TGTGCCAGCAGTGAATTTCCGGGGAAAGAGACCCAGTACTTC. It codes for CASSEFPGKETQYF.

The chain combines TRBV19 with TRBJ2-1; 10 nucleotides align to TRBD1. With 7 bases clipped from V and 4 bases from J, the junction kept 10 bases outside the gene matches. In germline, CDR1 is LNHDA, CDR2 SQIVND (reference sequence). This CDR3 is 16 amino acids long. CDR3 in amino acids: CASTRFTGQGYNEQFF. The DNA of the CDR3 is TGTGCCAGTACCCGATTTACGGGACAGGGGTACAATGAGCAGTTCTTC.

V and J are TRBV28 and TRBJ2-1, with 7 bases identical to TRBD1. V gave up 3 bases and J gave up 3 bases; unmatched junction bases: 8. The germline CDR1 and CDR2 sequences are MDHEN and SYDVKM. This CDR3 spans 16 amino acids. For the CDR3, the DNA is TGTGCCAGCAGTTTGATTTCCACAGGGGTCTACAATGAGCAGTTCTTC. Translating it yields CASSLISTGVYNEQFF.

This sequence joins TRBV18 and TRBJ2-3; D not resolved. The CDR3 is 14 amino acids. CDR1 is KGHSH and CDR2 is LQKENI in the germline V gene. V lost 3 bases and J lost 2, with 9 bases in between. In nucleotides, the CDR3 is TGTGCCAGCTCACCGACGGGTGCCACAGATACGCAGTATTTT. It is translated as CASSPTGATDTQYF.

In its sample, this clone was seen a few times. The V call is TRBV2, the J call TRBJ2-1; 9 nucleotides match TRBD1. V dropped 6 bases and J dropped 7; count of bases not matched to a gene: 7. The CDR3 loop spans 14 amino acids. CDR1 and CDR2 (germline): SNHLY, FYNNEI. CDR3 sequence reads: CASSPEGQGNEQFF. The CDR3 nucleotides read TGTGCCAGCAGCCCTGAGGGACAGGGAAATGAGCAGTTCTTC. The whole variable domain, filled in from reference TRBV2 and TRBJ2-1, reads EPEVTQTPSHQVTQMGQEVILRCVPISNHLYFYWYRQILGQKVEFLVSFYNNEISEKSEIFDDQFSVERPDGSNFTLKIRSTKLEDSAMYFCASSPEGQGNEQFFGPGTRLTVL.

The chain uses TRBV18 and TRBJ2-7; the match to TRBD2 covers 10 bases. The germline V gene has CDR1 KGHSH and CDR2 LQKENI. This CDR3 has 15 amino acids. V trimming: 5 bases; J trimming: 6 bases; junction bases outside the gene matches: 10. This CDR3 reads CASSNLLAGVGEQYF. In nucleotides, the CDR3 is TGTGCCAGCTCAAATTTGCTAGCGGGAGTTGGCGAGCAGTACTTC.

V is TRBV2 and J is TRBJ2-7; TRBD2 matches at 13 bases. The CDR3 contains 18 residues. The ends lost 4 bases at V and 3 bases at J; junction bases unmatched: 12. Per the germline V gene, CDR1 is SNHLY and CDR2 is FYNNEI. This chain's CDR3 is CASSVRGTSGVQNYEQYF. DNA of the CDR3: TGTGCCAGCAGTGTCAGGGGGACTAGCGGGGTTCAAAACTACGAGCAGTACTTC.

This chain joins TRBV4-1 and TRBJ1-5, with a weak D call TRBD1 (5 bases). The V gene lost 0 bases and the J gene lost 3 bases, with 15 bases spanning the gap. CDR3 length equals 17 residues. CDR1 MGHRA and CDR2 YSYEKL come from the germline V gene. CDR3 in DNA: TGCGCCAGCAGCCAAGATCGGACAAGGGCGTTCAATCAGCCCCAGCATTTT. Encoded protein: CASSQDRTRAFNQPQHF.

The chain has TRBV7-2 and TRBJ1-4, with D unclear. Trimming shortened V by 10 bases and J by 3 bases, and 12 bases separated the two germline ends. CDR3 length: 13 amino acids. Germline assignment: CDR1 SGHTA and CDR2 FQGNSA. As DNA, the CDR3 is TGTGCCACCGCGAGTGTTGCTAATGAAAAACTGTTTTTT. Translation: CATASVANEKLFF.

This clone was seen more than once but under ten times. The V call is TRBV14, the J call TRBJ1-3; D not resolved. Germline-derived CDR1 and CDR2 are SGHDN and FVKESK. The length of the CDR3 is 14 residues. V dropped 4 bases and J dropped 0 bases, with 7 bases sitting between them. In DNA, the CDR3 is TGTGCCAGCAGCCCGGTGAGCTCTGGAAACACCATATATTTT. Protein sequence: CASSPVSSGNTIYF. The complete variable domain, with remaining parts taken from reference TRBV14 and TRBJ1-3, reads EAGVTQFPSHSVIEKGQTVTLRCDPISGHDNLYWYRRVMGKEIKFLLHFVKESKQDESGMPNNRFLAERTGGTYSTLKVQPAELEDSGVYFCASSPVSSGNTIYFGEGSWLTVV.

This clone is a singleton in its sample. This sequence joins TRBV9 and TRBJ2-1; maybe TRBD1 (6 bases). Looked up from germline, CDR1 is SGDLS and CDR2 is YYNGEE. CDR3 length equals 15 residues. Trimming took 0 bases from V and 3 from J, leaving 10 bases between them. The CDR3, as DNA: TGTGCCAGCAGCGTAGGGGGGCTTCTCTACAATGAGCAGTTCTTC. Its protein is CASSVGGLLYNEQFF.

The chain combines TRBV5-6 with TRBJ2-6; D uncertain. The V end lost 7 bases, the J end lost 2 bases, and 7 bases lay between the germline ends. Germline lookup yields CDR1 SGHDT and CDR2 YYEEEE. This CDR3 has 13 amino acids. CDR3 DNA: TGTGCCAGCGCGGTTGCTGGGGCCAACGTCCTGACTTTC. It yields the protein CASAVAGANVLTF. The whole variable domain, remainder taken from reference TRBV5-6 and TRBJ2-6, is DAGVTQSPTHLIKTRGQQVTLRCSPKSGHDTVSWYQQALGQGPQFIFQYYEEEERQRGNFPDRFSGHQFPNYSSELNVNALLLGDSALYLCASAVAGANVLTFGAGSRLTVL.

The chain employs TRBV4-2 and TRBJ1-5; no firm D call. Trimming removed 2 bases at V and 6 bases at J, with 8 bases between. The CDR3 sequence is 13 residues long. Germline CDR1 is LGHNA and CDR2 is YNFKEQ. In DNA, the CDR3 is TGTGCCAGCAGCCAAAATGAAGCTCAGCCCCAGCATTTT. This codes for CASSQNEAQPQHF.

CDR3 bases: TGTGCCAGCAGCCAATCCGAGACGGACAGGGTCAGCAATCAGCCCCAGCATTTT. Translated, it gives CASSQSETDRVSNQPQHF. The chain combines TRBV3-1 (or the pseudogene TRBV3-2) with TRBJ1-5, with 8 bases fitting TRBD1. This CDR3 is 18 amino acids long. Germline V CDR1 and CDR2: LGHDT, YNNKEL (reference sequence). With 2 bases clipped from V and 1 base from J, the junction kept 10 bases outside the gene matches.

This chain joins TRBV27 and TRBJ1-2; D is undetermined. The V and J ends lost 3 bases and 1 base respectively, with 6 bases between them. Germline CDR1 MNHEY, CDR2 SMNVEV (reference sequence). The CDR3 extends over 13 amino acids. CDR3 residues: CASSFVGNYGYTF. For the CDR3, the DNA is TGTGCCAGCAGTTTCGTCGGTAACTATGGCTACACCTTC.

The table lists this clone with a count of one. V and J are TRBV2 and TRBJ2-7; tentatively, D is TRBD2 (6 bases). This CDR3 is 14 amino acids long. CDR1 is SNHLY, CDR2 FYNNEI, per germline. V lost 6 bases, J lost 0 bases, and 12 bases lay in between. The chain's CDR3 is CASSVTTSSYEQYF. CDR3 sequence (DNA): TGTGCCAGCAGCGTTACGACTAGCTCCTACGAGCAGTACTTC.

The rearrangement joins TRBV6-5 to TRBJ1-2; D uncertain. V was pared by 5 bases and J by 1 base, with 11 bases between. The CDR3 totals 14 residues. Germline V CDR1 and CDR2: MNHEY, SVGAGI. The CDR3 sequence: CASSPAALNYGYTF. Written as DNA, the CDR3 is TGTGCCAGCAGTCCAGCGGCTCTTAACTATGGCTACACCTTC.

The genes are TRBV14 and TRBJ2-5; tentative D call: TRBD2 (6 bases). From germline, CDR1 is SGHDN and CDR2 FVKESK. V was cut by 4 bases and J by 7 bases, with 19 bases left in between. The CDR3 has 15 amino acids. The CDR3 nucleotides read TGTGCCAGCAGCCGAATGGGACTGCCCAAAGGGACCCAGTACTTC. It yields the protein CASSRMGLPKGTQYF.

The CDR3 DNA follows: TGTGCCAGCAGCCTACAGGGGGATACTGGAAACACCATATATTTT. Amino acid sequence: CASSLQGDTGNTIYF. The chain carries TRBV7-2 and TRBJ1-3, with 8 bases lining up with TRBD1. Germline V gene sequence: CDR1 SGHTA, CDR2 FQGNSA. V gave up 5 bases and J gave up 2 bases; unmatched junction bases: 5. CDR3 size: 15 residues. Full variable domain (rest looked up from reference TRBV7-2 and TRBJ1-3): GAGVSQSPSNKVTEKGKDVELRCDPISGHTALYWYRQSLGQGLEFLIYFQGNSAPDKSGLPSDRFSAERTGGSVSTLTIQRTQQEDSAVYLCASSLQGDTGNTIYFGEGSWLTVV.

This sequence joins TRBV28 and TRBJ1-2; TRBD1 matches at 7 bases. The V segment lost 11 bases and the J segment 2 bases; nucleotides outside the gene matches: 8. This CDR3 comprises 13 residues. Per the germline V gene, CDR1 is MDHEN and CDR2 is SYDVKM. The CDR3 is CAGWDSKNYGYTF. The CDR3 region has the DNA TGTGCCGGGTGGGACAGTAAAAACTATGGCTACACCTTC.

CDR3 DNA: TGTGCCAGCAGCCTTCGAGAGGATCAGCCCCAGCATTTT. Translation: CASSLREDQPQHF. The V gene is TRBV5-6, the J gene TRBJ1-5; D gene unclear. CDR3 length: 13 amino acids. The germline V gene has CDR1 SGHDT and CDR2 YYEEEE. V lost 4 bases and J lost 5, with 10 bases in between.

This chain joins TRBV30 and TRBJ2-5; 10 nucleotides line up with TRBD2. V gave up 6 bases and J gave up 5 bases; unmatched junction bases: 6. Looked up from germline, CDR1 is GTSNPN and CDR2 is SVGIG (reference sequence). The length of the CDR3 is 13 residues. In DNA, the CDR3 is TGTGCCTGTCTAGCGGGAGCGGGCGAGACCCAGTACTTC. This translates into CACLAGAGETQYF.

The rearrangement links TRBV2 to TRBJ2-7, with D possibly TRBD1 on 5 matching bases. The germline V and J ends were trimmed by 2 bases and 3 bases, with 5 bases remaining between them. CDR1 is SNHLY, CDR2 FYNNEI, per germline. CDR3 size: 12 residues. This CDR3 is CASSEQGYEQYF. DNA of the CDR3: TGTGCCAGCAGTGAACAGGGCTACGAGCAGTACTTC.

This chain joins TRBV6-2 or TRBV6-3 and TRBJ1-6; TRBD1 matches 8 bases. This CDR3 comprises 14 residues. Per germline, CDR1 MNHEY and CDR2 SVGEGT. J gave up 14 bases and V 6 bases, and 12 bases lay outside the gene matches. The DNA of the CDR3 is TGTGCCAGCAGCGGACAGGGAGACCTGTACACCCTCCACTTT. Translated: CASSGQGDLYTLHF.